This T cell receptor (beta chain) comes out of a study of human T cells and chemical hapten exposure. The wider study: Patients additionally received therapeutic doses of diphenylcyclopropenone on the scalp once a week, and this continued throughout the approximately 23-week study. Study-wide points: Patch test score rose with PT1 expanded TCR count, significant at thresholds 8, 16 and 32, not 4.

TCRdb re-called the RACE reads with MiXCR, one entry per CDR3 protein. The sample holds just under 65,000 distinct CDR3 sequences, 8% to 13% seen once. In regard to this clonotype: The target antigen is unknown.

As for time point: patch test 3, about 24 weeks after DPC sensitization. Treatment indicated: therapeutic diphenylcyclopropenone sensitization with weekly scalp DPC. Looked up from germline, CDR1 is SGHTA and CDR2 is FQGNSA. Trimming stripped 7 bases from V and 0 bases from J, with 11 bases between. The CDR3 is 14 amino acids. This chain connects TRBV7-2 to TRBJ2-3, with D possibly TRBD2 on 6 matching bases. The source of this sequence is a woman between 25 and 40 years old with alopecia areata. Some clones in this sample may be carry-over from other donors' samples. Sequencing was performed on whole blood, taken in connection with sensitization to the hapten diphenylcyclopropenone (DPC). In DNA, the CDR3 is TGTGCCAGCAAGGCGCGGGATAGCACAGATACGCAGTATTTT. Its translation is CASKARDSTDTQYF.